This T cell receptor beta chain was identified in a study of blood T cell repertoires in COVID-19. Overall study: The United States, Italy and Spain supplied acute and convalescent COVID-19 samples. T cells, B-cell-depleted T cells, or PBMCs supplied cDNA or gDNA.

Authors' analysis steps: Amplification of reference gene primers provided the estimated nucleated cell counts. Produced via immunoSEQ multiplex PCR; TCRdb's table is partial and in-frame only. Clone size and the V and J calls come from that table; the DNA yielded D and trimming. The sample lists around 100,000 clones, around 83% seen once, with less than 2% in the top ten. The V end was cut by 5 bases, the J end by 7 bases, with 16 bases between. Germline V gene lookup returns CDR1 SGHDT and CDR2 YYEEEE. The CDR3 consists of 15 residues. The sample comprised peripheral blood. The TCR comes from an older man with active or convalescent COVID-19. The chain recombines TRBV5-6 with TRBJ1-6; maybe TRBD1 (6 bases). CDR3 sequence reads: CASSSPTGPNSPLHF. CDR3 DNA: TGTGCCAGCAGTTCACCCACAGGGCCAAATTCACCCCTCCACTTT.